These T cell receptor beta chains were read from a single sample in a study of synovial regulatory T cells in juvenile arthritis. Using immunoSEQ multiplex PCR, the repertoire was profiled, and TCRdb retains in-frame clones only, with some absent. The sample holds some 10,000 clones. Sequences were obtained from Treg cells from blood. These receptors were obtained from a donor between 2 and 29 years old with juvenile idiopathic arthritis. CDR3s include the opening cysteine and the closing phenylalanine or tryptophan.

>TRBV14|TRBJ1-2
CASSQAQSRLGGYTF
>TRBV6-1|TRBJ1-1
CASSVMVIMNTEAFF
>TRBV5-1|TRBJ2-7
CASKASTYEQYF
>TRBV4-1|TRBJ1-5
CASSQGTGGNQPQHF
>TRBV6-1|TRBJ1-1
CASSEGWDRTWNTEAFF
>TRBV2|TRBJ1-2
CASGHRDNDGYTF
>TRBV19|TRBJ1-6
CASSFLGIHSPLHF
>TRBV19|TRBJ1-3
CASSIRQTSGNTIYF
>TRBV10-3|TRBJ2-2
CAIRGTGAGELFF
>TRBV27|TRBJ1-2
CASTLGGGSGYTF
>TRBV4-1|TRBJ2-3
CASSQDGRLAALGTDTQYF
>TRBV12-5|TRBJ2-7
CASGFGTGDHEQYF
>TRBV11-3|TRBJ1-1
CASSQDRANTEAFF
>TRBV5-3|TRBJ1-1
CARSFGAGVAEAFF
>TRBV7-8|TRBJ1-4
CASSLPLRTGAGEKLFF
>TRBV11-2|TRBJ2-3
CASSLGGLADTQYF
>TRBV4-1|TRBJ2-1
CASSQGASGRSVDNEQFF
>TRBV27|TRBJ1-2
CASSLTGTYGYTF
>TRBV18|TRBJ1-1
CASSPRQENTEAFF
>TRBV11-2|TRBJ2-7
CASSSLSGRSYEQYF
>TRBV19|TRBJ1-2
CASSIASGRGYTF
>TRBV4-1|TRBJ1-2
CASSQATAPEYGYTF
>TRBV11-2|TRBJ1-3
CASSQTDSGNTIYF
>TRBV2|TRBJ1-2
CASRANRGRYYGYTF
>TRBV19|TRBJ1-6
CASSGKLSSYNSPLHF
>TRBV20-1|TRBJ2-7
CPRGFCEQYF
>TRBV11-2|TRBJ2-7
CASSFQTHPLQYF
>TRBV11-3|TRBJ2-5
CATSGDRGQTQYF
>TRBV6-1|TRBJ1-2
CASSEYNYGYTF
>TRBV18|TRBJ2-1
CASSERASSYNEQFF
>TRBV7-9|TRBJ1-4
CASSLGTLRGGATNEKLFF
>TRBV6-1|TRBJ2-1
CASSVATSGRVNEQFF
>TRBV6-1|TRBJ1-5
CASSEAFRGSNQPQHF
>TRBV7-8|TRBJ1-3
CASSHSGEAGNTIYF
>TRBV6-1|TRBJ2-7
CASVRGGGSYEQYF
>TRBV11-2|TRBJ1-5
CASSLDWVACNQPQHF
>TRBV10-3|TRBJ2-1
CAISESNLGGGTYNEQFF
>TRBV7-9|TRBJ1-5
CASSITSNQPQHF
>TRBV7-8|TRBJ1-1
CASTYQLGAEAFF
>TRBV7-8|TRBJ1-1
CASSLTGMNTEAFF
>TRBV18|TRBJ2-2
CASSPGRGLTRNGELFF
>TRBV15|TRBJ1-2
CATSRMGGGYTF
>TRBV7-8|TRBJ2-2
CASSLGTANTGELFF
>TRBV10-3|TRBJ2-7
CAISEAGSSYEQYF
>TRBV20-1|TRBJ1-4
CSASGTEKLFF
>TRBV19|TRBJ2-5
CASSTGGETQYF
>TRBV4-1|TRBJ2-1
CASSLLGTSGVINNEQFF
>TRBV18|TRBJ1-3
CASSPDRVSGNTIYF
>TRBV7-2|TRBJ1-2
CASSSPGTRVYTF